This entry concerns a single TCR beta chain. The antigen is unknown. The data are from a study of Ad26.COV2.S vaccination and SARS-CoV-2 variants. Notes on the study in general: Non-spike TCR breadth showed similarity between vaccine and placebo recipients. Assessments of TCR breadth and depth may have underestimated the total T cell responses. After vaccination, substantial breadth of spike-specific CD8+ and CD4+ responses was reported.

Profiling relied on immunoSEQ multiplex PCR, and the TCRdb table lists in-frame clones only, not all of them. The top ten clones hold under 4% of a sample with about 350,000 clones, 90% to 95% of them seen once. Germline V CDR1 and CDR2: SGHTS, YDEGEE. This CDR3 contains 13 residues. Trimming left V 2 bases short and J 7 bases short, with 10 bases between. The specimen comprised peripheral blood, sampled after recovery from COVID-19. This sequence originates from a human donor who had recovered from COVID-19. The V gene is TRBV5-8, the J gene TRBJ1-5; D remains unclear. This CDR3 is CASSFFFKQPQHF. The CDR3 DNA reads as TGTGCCAGCAGCTTCTTTTTTAAACAGCCCCAGCATTTT.